This TCR beta chain was obtained from a study of T-cell reconstitution after alpha-beta-depleted transplantation in children. This clonotype was recorded many times. Unique molecular identifiers were built into the TCRbeta library. TCRdb ran MiXCR on the PCR reads and lists one entry per CDR3 protein. The sample records about 610,000 distinct CDR3 sequences, over 9.5% being singletons. Looked up from germline, CDR1 is SEHNR and CDR2 is FQNEAQ (reference sequence). V lost 1 base, J lost 8 bases, and 11 bases stayed unmatched. This CDR3 spans 16 amino acids. The source was PBMCs from the stem cell graft donor, collected from the stem cell graft. This clonotype originated in a human donor who donated a stem cell graft to a child with acute myeloid leukemia. The chain has TRBV7-9 and TRBJ2-1, with 7 positions matching TRBD2. CDR3 sequence: CASSLGLSTSLDEQFF. The CDR3 DNA is TGTGCCAGCAGCTTAGGGCTGTCGACTAGCTTGGATGAGCAGTTCTTC.